The 18 T cell receptor beta chains reported below all come from one sample, sequenced in a study of spatial heterogeneity in lung cancer. Their cognate antigens are unknown. MiXCR, run by TCRdb on the 5' RACE reads, gives a single entry per CDR3 protein. The sample yields roughly 18,000 distinct CDR3 sequences, approximately 9.5% seen once. Whole-study results and caveats: For expanded intratumoral alpha and beta TCRs, counts tracked tumor mutation counts.

Time point meaning: sample taken at primary tumor resection. The sequencing used lung tumor tissue, collected at surgery. The receptors were sampled from a female donor with early-stage non-small cell lung cancer.

This clonotype occurred many times. This beta chain came through as a stray read in a library set up for alpha chains, and its size says little. This chain joins TRBV5-1 and TRBJ1-2; the match to TRBD1 covers 7 bases. Germline V CDR1 and CDR2: SGHRS, YFSETQ. The V segment lost 4 bases and the J segment 7 bases; nucleotides outside the gene matches: 7. The CDR3 is 13 residues long. DNA for the CDR3: TGCGCCAGCAGCCCAGACAGGGAGTTTGGCTACACCTTC. Protein: CASSPDREFGYTF.

This clonotype counts as medium-sized. This beta chain is a stray read from a library made for alpha chains; its abundance is not meaningful. The genes are TRBV4-1 and TRBJ2-6; the D is unclear. This CDR3 contains 13 residues. CDR1 and CDR2 from the germline V gene are MGHRA and YSYEKL. The V end lost 4 bases, the J end lost 1 base, and 2 bases lay between the germline ends. CDR3 bases: TGCGCCAGCAGCCCATCTGGGGCCAACGTCCTGACTTTC. Translation: CASSPSGANVLTF.

In regard to this clonotype: This beta chain is a stray sequence in a library constructed for alpha chains; its clone size is not meaningful. The J gene is TRBJ2-3, the V gene TRBV11-2; a weak D match, TRBD1 (6 bases). The CDR3 loop spans 13 amino acids. Germline V gives CDR1 SGHAT, CDR2 FQNNGV. Trimming cost V 8 bases and J 3 bases, with 12 bases left between them. The CDR3 DNA sequence: TGTGCCAGCTGCCCGGACAGAACAGATACGCAGTATTTT. Protein product: CASCPDRTDTQYF.

With regard to this clonotype: This beta chain was picked up by a library intended for alpha chains and is off target, so its count carries little meaning. The chain is built from TRBV5-1 and TRBJ2-2; 10 nucleotides agree with TRBD1. The germline V gene has CDR1 SGHRS and CDR2 YFSETQ. The CDR3 is made up of 16 amino acids. V lost 4 bases, J lost 5 bases, and 8 bases stayed unmatched. The CDR3 reads CASSPRGTGETGELFF. CDR3 nucleotides: TGCGCCAGCAGCCCCCGTGGGACAGGGGAGACCGGGGAGCTGTTTTTT.

This clonotype has a count of ten or more. Being off target in a library aimed at alpha chains, this beta chain has a size of little meaning. The chain carries TRBV6-6 and TRBJ2-1, with D unresolved. Trimming took 2 bases from V and 1 from J, leaving 3 bases between them. CDR3 length equals 13 residues. Germline CDR1 reads MNHNY; CDR2 reads SVGAGI (reference sequence). CDR3 nucleotides: TGTGCCAGCAGTTACCGGTCCTACAATGAGCAGTTCTTC. Its protein product is CASSYRSYNEQFF.

As concerns this clonotype: Found in a library prepared for alpha chains, this beta chain is an off-target read, and its abundance has little meaning. This chain connects TRBV12-3 or TRBV12-4 to TRBJ2-5; D unclear. The ends were cut back, 5 bases at V and 5 bases at J, with 12 bases in the middle. CDR3 length: 13 residues. CDR3 nucleotides: TGTGCCAGCAGTCCCACTCCAAGGGAGACCCAGTACTTC. Translating it yields CASSPTPRETQYF.

For this clonotype: This beta chain slipped into a library made for alpha chains as a stray read, so its size is not meaningful. The chain recombines TRBV7-9 with TRBJ1-5; a possible D gene is TRBD1 (6 bases). The germline gives CDR1 SEHNR, CDR2 FQNEAQ (reference sequence). The CDR3 spans 14 residues. V lost 5 bases and J lost 7, with 15 bases in between. CDR3 sequence (DNA): TGTGCCAGCAGCCCTAGGTCGGGGGCCCAGCCCCAGCATTTT. Amino acids: CASSPRSGAQPQHF. Full variable domain (rest looked up from reference TRBV7-9 and TRBJ1-5): DTGVSQNPRHKITKRGQNVTFRCDPISEHNRLYWYRQTLGQGPEFLTYFQNEAQLEKSRLLSDRFSAERPKGSFSTLEIQRTEQGDSAMYLCASSPRSGAQPQHFGDGTRLSIL.

A word on this clonotype: This beta chain is an unintended read in a library built for alpha chains; its size means little. The chain links TRBV10-1 to TRBJ2-7; D unresolved. The CDR3 extends over 13 amino acids. From germline, CDR1 is WNHNN and CDR2 SYGVQD (reference sequence). V was pared by 3 bases and J by 5 bases, with 11 bases between. CDR3 loop: CASSDGDWDEQYF. The CDR3 DNA follows: TGCGCCAGCAGTGATGGGGATTGGGACGAGCAGTACTTC.

With respect to this clonotype: The library was designed around alpha chains, so this beta chain is a stray read whose abundance carries little weight. This chain uses TRBV19 with TRBJ2-2; weak D call: TRBD1 (5 bases). Germline CDR1 and CDR2: LNHDA and SQIVND (reference sequence). Between the trimmed V and J ends, which lost 3 bases and 0 bases, there was a span of 8 bases. This CDR3 has 15 residues. CDR3 loop: CASSIGATNTGELFF. The CDR3 bases are TGTGCCAGTAGTATTGGGGCGACGAACACCGGGGAGCTGTTTTTT.

At least ten counts were recorded for this clonotype. This beta chain appears as a stray read in a library generated for alpha chains; its size is not informative. V is TRBV9 and J is TRBJ2-5, with D uncertain. CDR1 is SGDLS, CDR2 YYNGEE, per germline. V was trimmed by 3 bases and J by 3 bases, leaving 15 bases between them. The CDR3 contains 15 residues. CDR3 nucleotides: TGTGCCAGCAGCGAGAGCGTTACGGCCGAAGAGACCCAGTACTTC. Protein sequence: CASSESVTAEETQYF.

Only a few counts were recorded for this clonotype. This beta chain turned up in a library designed for alpha chains; as an off-target read, its abundance says little. V and J are TRBV19 and TRBJ2-7, with 8 bases that match TRBD1. From germline, CDR1 is LNHDA and CDR2 SQIVND (reference sequence). The CDR3 is 15 residues long. V was clipped by 3 bases and J by 2 bases; unmatched bases: 6. CDR3 nucleotides: TGTGCCAGTAGTATTATCGCGGGACAGGCCTACGAGCAGTACTTC. Its translation: CASSIIAGQAYEQYF.

This clonotype was recorded many times. The library was prepared for alpha chains; this beta chain is a stray read, so its frequency means little. The chain is built from TRBV27 and TRBJ2-4; D perhaps matches TRBD1 (6 bases). CDR3 length equals 17 residues. Germline CDR1 reads MNHEY; CDR2 reads SMNVEV (reference sequence). V was clipped by 5 bases and J by 0 bases, with 17 bases between them. In DNA, the CDR3 is TGTGCCAGCAGTCCCTATCCGACAGGAATAGCCAAAAACATTCAGTACTTC. It translates to CASSPYPTGIAKNIQYF.

Regarding this clonotype: Little can be read into the size of this beta chain, an off-target read in a library designed for alpha chains. The chain has TRBV6-1 and TRBJ2-3, with D tentatively TRBD2 (6 bases). Germline CDR1 and CDR2: MNHNS and SASEGT. The CDR3 has 15 amino acids. Trimming cost V 4 bases and J 1 base, with 12 bases left between them. The CDR3 DNA reads as TGTGCCAGCAGTGGAGGACTAAGTCGCACAGATACGCAGTATTTT. It specifies CASSGGLSRTDTQYF.

By sample share, this clonotype is medium-sized. A library made for alpha chains picked up this beta chain off target, so its size means little. The chain links TRBV6-2 or TRBV6-3 to TRBJ1-2; 10 bases fit TRBD1. V gave up 2 bases and J gave up 8 bases; unmatched junction bases: 5. Looked up from germline, CDR1 is MNHEY and CDR2 is SVGEGT. This CDR3 has 14 amino acids. The CDR3 sequence is CASSYPDRGPGYTF. CDR3 sequence (DNA): TGTGCCAGCAGTTACCCCGACAGGGGGCCCGGCTACACCTTC.

This clonotype was counted once. A library prepared for alpha chains yielded this beta chain as an off-target read; its size is of little meaning. The V gene is TRBV29-1, the J gene TRBJ2-5; the D gene is possibly TRBD2 (6 bases). The V gene lost 7 bases and the J gene lost 2 bases, with 11 bases spanning the gap. The CDR3 has 12 amino acids. CDR1 and CDR2 from the germline V gene are SQVTM and ANQGSEA. In DNA form, the CDR3 reads TGCAGCGCTGGAGGGCGTCAAGAGACCCAGTACTTC. This codes for CSAGGRQETQYF.

This clonotype has ten or more counts. This beta chain is a stray sequence in a library constructed for alpha chains; its clone size is not meaningful. This CDR3 is CAIRGSGRNYGYTF. The CDR3 DNA is TGTGCCATACGAGGCTCCGGCCGGAACTATGGCTACACCTTC. The gene calls are TRBV27 and TRBJ1-2; D gene ambiguous. The CDR3 loop spans 14 amino acids. The ends were cut back, 10 bases at V and 2 bases at J, with 17 bases in the middle. CDR1 and CDR2 (germline): MNHEY, SMNVEV (reference sequence).

Remarks on this clonotype: Since the library was made to target alpha chains, this beta chain is a stray read and its abundance is not meaningful. This chain links TRBV11-3 with TRBJ2-7; TRBD1 matches at 10 bases. V shed 5 bases, J shed 5 bases, and the junction held 6 bases outside the gene matches. The CDR3 has 14 amino acids. Germline V gives CDR1 SGHNT, CDR2 YENEEA. DNA for the CDR3: TGTGCCAGCAGCCTCCGGGACAGGGGTGACGAGCAGTACTTC. Protein sequence: CASSLRDRGDEQYF.

This clonotype was detected many times. The library was designed around alpha chains, so this beta chain is a stray read whose abundance carries little weight. This chain links TRBV7-9 with TRBJ1-1, with D hard to call. This CDR3 spans 14 amino acids. Germline V CDR1 and CDR2: SEHNR, FQNEAQ (reference sequence). The V gene lost 2 bases and the J gene lost 0 bases, with 7 bases spanning the gap. CDR3 DNA: TGTGCCAGCAGCTTATCCCTCTTGAACACTGAAGCTTTCTTT. Translating it yields CASSLSLLNTEAFF.